A selection of T cell receptor beta chains follows, all from one sample in a study of shared clonotypes between healthy human individuals. The data were produced by immunoSEQ multiplex PCR, yet TCRdb's version contains in-frame clones alone and is incomplete. Of 2 million to 2.5 million clones listed, under 97% are singletons. The sequenced material came from naive CD4+ T cells sorted from blood. The receptor source for this set is a man aged 18 to 30 in good health. CDR3s include the opening cysteine and the closing phenylalanine or tryptophan. The order of the fields is clone size, V gene, J gene, CDR3 protein. Expanded clones are given a class, and other clones once, few, many or no size at all.

abundance: -; v_gene: TRBV9; j_gene: TRBJ1-1; CDR3aa: CASSLRPVATEAFF
abundance: -; v_gene: TRBV10-3; j_gene: TRBJ2-3; CDR3aa: CAIMGSDKDTQYF
abundance: -; v_gene: TRBV18; j_gene: TRBJ2-7; CDR3aa: CASSPLKVSYEQYF
abundance: -; v_gene: TRBV4-2; j_gene: TRBJ2-5; CDR3aa: CASSQGAGDGETQYF
abundance: -; v_gene: TRBV5-1; j_gene: TRBJ1-3; CDR3aa: CASSLVSGLAGNTIYF
abundance: -; v_gene: TRBV30; j_gene: TRBJ2-5; CDR3aa: CAWAPARWDETQYF
abundance: once; v_gene: TRBV2; j_gene: TRBJ1-2; CDR3aa: CATRPGPASGGTF
abundance: -; v_gene: TRBV6-5; j_gene: TRBJ1-6; CDR3aa: CASSSTGNDSPLHF
abundance: -; v_gene: TRBV5-1; j_gene: TRBJ1-3; CDR3aa: CASSSGGDSGNTIYF
abundance: -; v_gene: TRBV5-1; j_gene: TRBJ2-5; CDR3aa: CASSASTQQETQYF
abundance: -; v_gene: TRBV28; j_gene: TRBJ2-7; CDR3aa: CASTHGEGSHYEQYF
abundance: -; v_gene: TRBV6-6; j_gene: TRBJ1-1; CDR3aa: CASSYSPDTEAFF
abundance: -; v_gene: TRBV18; j_gene: TRBJ1-1; CDR3aa: CASSALDRVGYTEAFF
abundance: -; v_gene: TRBV6-5; j_gene: TRBJ2-7; CDR3aa: CASRETGRDFGQYF
abundance: -; v_gene: TRBV5-1; j_gene: TRBJ1-6; CDR3aa: CASSRKGQGASHNSPLHF
abundance: -; v_gene: TRBV7-2; j_gene: TRBJ2-5; CDR3aa: CASSEQAGGLETQYF
abundance: -; v_gene: TRBV6-1; j_gene: TRBJ1-2; CDR3aa: CASSEYPGQLYGYTF
abundance: -; v_gene: TRBV19; j_gene: TRBJ2-2; CDR3aa: CASRRTSGELFF
abundance: -; v_gene: TRBV18; j_gene: TRBJ1-1; CDR3aa: CASSPDRELEAFF
abundance: -; v_gene: TRBV30; j_gene: TRBJ1-5; CDR3aa: CAWSVRRGLNQPQHF
abundance: -; v_gene: TRBV6-4; j_gene: TRBJ2-2; CDR3aa: CASSESPNTGELFF
abundance: -; v_gene: TRBV30; j_gene: TRBJ2-3; CDR3aa: CAFLSGRGGRRRPDTQYF
abundance: -; v_gene: TRBV18; j_gene: TRBJ2-7; CDR3aa: CASSPLPGQSYEQYF
abundance: -; v_gene: TRBV10-3; j_gene: TRBJ1-6; CDR3aa: CAISEFASSPLHF
abundance: -; v_gene: TRBV11-3; j_gene: TRBJ2-3; CDR3aa: CASSIYTDTQYF
abundance: -; v_gene: TRBV5-1; j_gene: TRBJ1-4; CDR3aa: CASSRGGGSTNEKLFF
abundance: -; v_gene: TRBV5-1; j_gene: TRBJ2-5; CDR3aa: CASSPGGQRVQETQYF
abundance: -; v_gene: TRBV19; j_gene: TRBJ1-3; CDR3aa: CASNPTGSSSGNTIYF
abundance: -; v_gene: TRBV6-1; j_gene: TRBJ1-1; CDR3aa: CASSEARTYINTEAFF
abundance: -; v_gene: TRBV5-6; j_gene: TRBJ2-5; CDR3aa: CASSSKQGAQETQYF
abundance: -; v_gene: TRBV7-2; j_gene: TRBJ2-1; CDR3aa: CASSLASGGSSYNEQFF
abundance: -; v_gene: TRBV6-1; j_gene: TRBJ2-7; CDR3aa: CASSAYREAYEQYF
abundance: few; v_gene: TRBV6-5; j_gene: TRBJ1-6; CDR3aa: CASSKDRTSNSPLHF
abundance: once; v_gene: TRBV7-8; j_gene: TRBJ1-2; CDR3aa: CASSLKTTDRDYGYTF
abundance: -; v_gene: TRBV5-6; j_gene: TRBJ2-5; CDR3aa: CASSLVTKRIETQYF
abundance: -; v_gene: TRBV18; j_gene: TRBJ1-1; CDR3aa: CASSQGQGMNTEAFF
abundance: -; v_gene: TRBV9; j_gene: TRBJ2-3; CDR3aa: CASSVGGSTDTQYF
abundance: -; v_gene: TRBV4-1; j_gene: TRBJ2-4; CDR3aa: CASSLGLPTAKNIQYF
abundance: -; v_gene: TRBV5-1; j_gene: TRBJ2-1; CDR3aa: CASSWTTGANEQFF
abundance: -; v_gene: TRBV6-1; j_gene: TRBJ1-2; CDR3aa: CASSGRGLNYGYTF
abundance: -; v_gene: TRBV5-1; j_gene: TRBJ2-7; CDR3aa: CASSLEGGFGREQYF
abundance: few; v_gene: TRBV5-4; j_gene: TRBJ1-2; CDR3aa: CASSLAAGPPLYGYTF